A selection of T cell receptor beta chains follows, all from one sample in a study of Graves' ophthalmopathy and Graves' hyperthyroidism. TCRdb itself ran the multiplex PCR reads through MiXCR, one entry per CDR3 protein. The table has about half a million distinct CDR3 sequences, 13% to 15% seen once. The sequenced sample consisted of blood. The receptors originated from a woman aged 30 to 39 with Graves' ophthalmopathy. CDR3s include the opening cysteine and the closing phenylalanine or tryptophan.

V gene: TRBV28
CDR3 protein: CASSDWTGWGETEAFF

V gene: TRBV12-3/TRBV12-4
CDR3 protein: CASSLGTGGQYF

V gene: TRBV6-1
CDR3 protein: CASSPAPGYKETQYF

V gene: TRBV27
CDR3 protein: CASSPTSGGSYEQYF

V gene: TRBV2
CDR3 protein: CASSDLAVETQYF

V gene: TRBV7-9
CDR3 protein: CASSLEVTGRRKAFF

V gene: TRBV6-5
CDR3 protein: CASSYLGQDFYEQYF

V gene: TRBV5-1
CDR3 protein: CASSPLSVTGELFF

V gene: TRBV6-4
CDR3 protein: CASSHSQGPNSNQPQHF

V gene: TRBV30
CDR3 protein: CAWRTEAGQGSYEQYF

V gene: TRBV7-2
CDR3 protein: CASSGDRDGKIQYF

V gene: TRBV12-3/TRBV12-4
CDR3 protein: CASSTLRSGGETQYF

V gene: TRBV12-3/TRBV12-4
CDR3 protein: CASSLMQEYTEAFF

V gene: TRBV12-3/TRBV12-4
CDR3 protein: CASSQQGRVNIQYF

V gene: TRBV7-3
CDR3 protein: CASSTATGGSETQYF

V gene: TRBV30
CDR3 protein: CAWSAGDTGELFF

V gene: TRBV28
CDR3 protein: CASRGLRSNQPQHF

V gene: TRBV12-3/TRBV12-4
CDR3 protein: CASSPPPLRGGYYGYTF

V gene: TRBV6-1
CDR3 protein: CASSDTADYGYTF

V gene: TRBV29-1
CDR3 protein: CSVGNIGNYGYTF

V gene: TRBV2
CDR3 protein: CATKWGDQAGELFF

V gene: TRBV28
CDR3 protein: CASSVLNAGELFF

V gene: TRBV6-1
CDR3 protein: CASTPASREAYEQYF

V gene: TRBV10-1
CDR3 protein: CASSESTRSEQFF

V gene: TRBV7-9
CDR3 protein: CASTKWGGTEAFF

V gene: TRBV20-1
CDR3 protein: CSAPSEGSGGELFF

V gene: TRBV7-2
CDR3 protein: CASSSGHQKPQHF

V gene: TRBV27
CDR3 protein: CASSRTGNFYEQYF

V gene: TRBV2
CDR3 protein: CASGSTTHGGELFF

V gene: TRBV29-1
CDR3 protein: CSVETSANTGELFF

V gene: TRBV4-2
CDR3 protein: CASSQGDYLLQQETQYF

V gene: TRBV6-5
CDR3 protein: CASSYGPPGEQYF

V gene: TRBV5-5
CDR3 protein: CASNLNAVANTGELFF

V gene: TRBV20-1
CDR3 protein: CSARWGNSYGYTF

V gene: TRBV12-3/TRBV12-4
CDR3 protein: CASSGRTPGGNQPQHF

V gene: TRBV28
CDR3 protein: CASSLWGAGGSGDLFF

V gene: TRBV7-9
CDR3 protein: CASSFNQDTGNTIYF

V gene: TRBV20-1
CDR3 protein: CSASTGNQPQHF

V gene: TRBV19
CDR3 protein: CASSGAPKNTEAFF

V gene: TRBV11-1
CDR3 protein: CASSPRTGGRNEQYF

V gene: TRBV13
CDR3 protein: CASSLGGIINTEAFF

V gene: TRBV30
CDR3 protein: CAWSTGTGADEQYF

V gene: TRBV19
CDR3 protein: CASRGPGTAYEQYF

V gene: TRBV4-1
CDR3 protein: CASSQIGRGRGEQYF

V gene: TRBV10-3
CDR3 protein: CAISESTGAPMEQYF

V gene: TRBV12-3/TRBV12-4
CDR3 protein: CASSLMDSPGNTIYF

V gene: TRBV7-8
CDR3 protein: CASSLRTGGAYYGYTF

V gene: TRBV5-6
CDR3 protein: CASSLIGSVGELFF

V gene: TRBV12-3/TRBV12-4
CDR3 protein: CASSLGPPVRTNVLTF

V gene: TRBV20-1
CDR3 protein: CSVRTSGSEQYF

V gene: TRBV3-1
CDR3 protein: CASSPDLVFTGELFF

V gene: TRBV5-1
CDR3 protein: CASTPDPPGGYTF

V gene: TRBV6-5
CDR3 protein: CASSSGHGRDEAFF

V gene: TRBV27
CDR3 protein: CASSGDSGTEAFF

V gene: TRBV20-1
CDR3 protein: CSAKTDRGRTEAFF

V gene: TRBV19
CDR3 protein: CASREISNQPQHF

V gene: TRBV20-1
CDR3 protein: CSAREGTGGSPLHF

V gene: TRBV15
CDR3 protein: CATSRQRDRGWYNSPLHF

V gene: TRBV5-1
CDR3 protein: CASSLGVGHFTSNGELFF